This TCR beta chain was identified during a study of cytomegalovirus exposure and HLA in healthy donors. About the study: Findings of an earlier analysis included more than 90 million unique TCR beta sequences from 170 million or so T cells.

Study-wide results and limits: Later genetic work tied a missense DCLRE1C variant to beta-chain V and J trimming. A previous analysis found most TCR beta V segments productive roughly 87% or roughly 30% of the time.

Per the germline V gene, CDR1 is GTSNPN and CDR2 is SVGIG (reference sequence). The CDR3 runs to 15 residues. The trim removed 1 base at V and 4 bases at J, leaving 8 bases unmatched. About this clone: Antigen specificity is unknown.

PCR used 60 Vbeta primers and 13 Jbeta primers. The protocol was immunoSEQ multiplex PCR, while the TCRdb copy is restricted to in-frame clones and leaves out a portion. This sample has 130,000 to 150,000 clones; approximately 80% occur once, and the top ten carry around 5%. The rearrangement uses TRBV30 and TRBJ1-1, with 8 positions matching TRBD1. The specimen was PBMCs. The clonotype originates from a male donor in good health and CMV-seronegative. The CDR3, as DNA: TGTGCCTGGAGTGCCCCGACAGGGGTGAGCACTGAAGCTTTCTTT. It is translated as CAWSAPTGVSTEAFF.